The source of this TCR beta chain is a study of vaccination and CD4 T cells after COVID-19. Study details: In the convalescent cohort, there were six males and four females, two of them Hispanic. Blood was drawn a median 72 days post second dose, range 14 to 241. As control conditions, cultures were given either a CEFX pool serving as positive control, an HIV-1 Nef pool, or no peptide at all.

Germline CDR1 is MDHEN and CDR2 is SYDVKM. The CDR3 sequence is 12 residues long. With 3 bases removed from V and 7 bases from J, the gap between germline ends came to 7 bases. Sequencing of DNA taken from cultured CD4+ T cells relied on the Oncomine TCR Beta short-read assay. Cultures of CD4+ T cells served as the source for extracting genomic DNA. In TCRdb, the PCR reads were re-called with MiXCR into one record per CDR3 protein. In the table there are 12,000 to 15,000 distinct CDR3 sequences, around half of which are singletons. Notes on this clonotype: What it binds is not known.

Documented treatment: roughly 10-day PBMC culture with coronavirus spike peptide pools or control peptides (ViraFEST assay). The source material was CD4+ T cells from blood, cultured in vitro. The receptor comes from a human donor who had recovered from COVID-19. The chain couples TRBV28 to TRBJ1-5; no clear D gene. The DNA of the CDR3 is TGTGCCAGCAGTTTTGGAGAACAGCCCCAGCATTTT. Protein sequence: CASSFGEQPQHF.